The present T cell receptor (beta chain) was sequenced within a study of vaccination and CD4 T cells after COVID-19. Trimming shortened V by 11 bases and J by 7 bases, and 18 bases separated the two germline ends. This CDR3 is built from 14 residues. CDR1 and CDR2 from the germline V gene are SEHNR and FQNEAQ (reference sequence). This clonotype occurred a few times. Antigen unknown. Once obtained from cultured CD4+ T cells, the DNA was sequenced using the Oncomine TCR Beta short-read assay. From the PCR reads, TCRdb called clonotypes with MiXCR, one entry per CDR3 protein. This sample has around 13,000 distinct CDR3 sequences, with approximately 74% found just once. Documented treatment: approximately 11-day PBMC culture with coronavirus spike peptide pools or control peptides (ViraFEST assay). From the approximately eleven-day cultures, CD4+ T cells were isolated by negative selection.

This TCR came from a human donor who received a COVID-19 vaccine. The rearrangement joins TRBV7-9 to TRBJ1-6; TRBD1 might be the D (6 bases). The sequencing used CD4+ T cells from blood, cultured in vitro, collected after SARS-CoV-2 vaccination. For the CDR3, the DNA is TGTGCCCTGGGGGGGCAGGGAACAAATTCACCCCTCCACTTT. This gives the protein CALGGQGTNSPLHF.